The clone carrying this T cell receptor (beta chain) was recorded once. What it recognizes is unknown. Germline lookup yields CDR1 SNHLY and CDR2 FYNNEI. The germline V and J ends were trimmed by 9 bases and 9 bases, with 17 bases remaining between them. The CDR3 has 12 amino acids. Clones were read by immunoSEQ multiplex PCR, and TCRdb kept only the in-frame ones, dropping some. The sample includes 100,000 or so clones, over 60% of them seen just once. The entry originates in a study of Ad26.COV2.S vaccination and SARS-CoV-2 variants. Study-wide results and limits: People who got the vaccine had more spike-specific TCR breadth than people who got placebo.

Material: peripheral blood, obtained after recovery from COVID-19. This receptor was identified in a human donor who had recovered from COVID-19. The chain links TRBV2 to TRBJ1-2; no reliable D call. This CDR3 is CASGESVSSYTF. Written as DNA, the CDR3 is TGTGCCAGTGGGGAGTCGGTCTCGAGCTACACCTTC.